The 23 T cell receptor beta chains given below trace back to one sample, sequenced in a study of blood T cell repertoires in COVID-19. Assay used: immunoSEQ multiplex PCR; TCRdb lists only in-frame clones, some missing. There are over 300,000 clones in the sample; roughly 90% occur only once, and around 0.95% lies in the top ten. Input material: PBMCs or T cells enriched from blood (not recorded which). The receptors come from a woman in her 30s with acute COVID-19.

The V call is TRBV6-5, the J call TRBJ2-3, with a possible D match to TRBD2 (5 bases). The CDR3 is made up of 14 amino acids. Germline-derived CDR1 and CDR2 are MNHEY and SVGAGI. Trimming took off 7 bases at V and 6 bases at J, with 17 bases between the two ends. CDR3 in DNA: TGTGCCAGCAAATCACGAAATAGAGGGGATACGCAGTATTTT. This codes for CASKSRNRGDTQYF.

The chain combines TRBV6-5 with TRBJ2-4; D unclear. The CDR3 is made up of 14 amino acids. The germline V and J ends were trimmed by 6 bases and 0 bases, with 9 bases remaining between them. Germline CDR1 and CDR2: MNHEY and SVGAGI. The CDR3 coding sequence is TGTGCCAGCAGCTACGGGCCAGCCAAAAACATTCAGTACTTC. Protein product: CASSYGPAKNIQYF.

V is TRBV24-1 and J is TRBJ1-5, with D uncertain. Germline CDR1 KGHDR, CDR2 SFDVKD. Deletions cut 6 bases from V and 9 bases from J, with 14 bases between. The CDR3 length is 13 residues. This CDR3 reads CATSPAGIGPQHF. The CDR3 coding sequence is TGTGCCACCAGTCCTGCGGGGATAGGGCCCCAGCATTTT.

The chain recombines TRBV6-1 with TRBJ1-5; D is unresolved. The CDR3 runs 14 residues. V shed 1 base and J shed 3 bases, with 7 bases lying between them. In germline, CDR1 is MNHNS, CDR2 SASEGT. In nucleotides, the CDR3 is TGTGCCAGCAGTGAAGGGCCTTCCAATCAGCCCCAGCATTTT. It codes for CASSEGPSNQPQHF.

This chain links TRBV7-8 with TRBJ1-6; D gene ambiguous. The CDR3 has 14 residues. With 5 bases removed from V and 5 bases from J, the gap between germline ends came to 10 bases. Germline CDR1 and CDR2: SGHVS and FQNEAQ. As DNA, the CDR3 is TGTGCCAGCAGCAATACCAGGAATAATTCACCCCTCCACTTT. It encodes CASSNTRNNSPLHF.

CDR3 sequence (DNA): TGCGCCAGCAGCTTCAGCGGGGGAACTGGAAACACCATATATTTT. It is translated as CASSFSGGTGNTIYF. The chain links TRBV5-1 to TRBJ1-3; possible D gene TRBD1, 5 bases. The CDR3 extends over 15 amino acids. Germline CDR1 SGHRS, CDR2 YFSETQ. The V gene lost 2 bases and the J gene lost 2 bases, with 11 bases spanning the gap.

The V and J genes are TRBV28 and TRBJ1-1; no clear D gene. Germline loops: CDR1 MDHEN, CDR2 SYDVKM. The V end lost 5 bases, the J end lost 1 base, and 8 bases lay between the germline ends. The CDR3 contains 13 residues. The CDR3 protein is CASSPSGNTEAFF. In DNA form, the CDR3 reads TGTGCCAGCAGTCCCTCAGGGAACACTGAAGCTTTCTTT.

The chain employs TRBV6-1 and TRBJ1-2; 8 bases align to TRBD1. V was clipped by 3 bases and J by 2 bases; unmatched bases: 14. CDR1 is MNHNS, CDR2 SASEGT, per germline. The CDR3 runs to 18 residues. The CDR3 protein is CASSEFPEQGALNYGYTF. DNA of the CDR3: TGTGCCAGCAGTGAGTTCCCCGAGCAGGGGGCTTTAAACTATGGCTACACCTTC.

CDR3 nucleotides: TGTGCCAGCAGTCCGGACCGGGACAGGGATCATGGCTACACCTTC. Amino acid sequence: CASSPDRDRDHGYTF. The rearrangement links TRBV27 to TRBJ1-2; 9 bases line up with TRBD1. V shed 5 bases, J shed 6 bases, and the junction held 10 bases outside the gene matches. From germline, CDR1 is MNHEY and CDR2 SMNVEV (reference sequence). This CDR3 contains 15 residues.

The chain links TRBV18 to TRBJ2-2; D is unresolved. CDR1 KGHSH and CDR2 LQKENI come from the germline V gene. V lost 5 bases and J lost 0, with 7 bases in between. The CDR3 runs 14 residues. The CDR3 loop is CASSKPTNTGELFF. In nucleotides, the CDR3 is TGTGCCAGCTCAAAGCCAACGAACACCGGGGAGCTGTTTTTT.

V is TRBV3-1 (or the pseudogene TRBV3-2) and J is TRBJ2-7; maybe TRBD2 (5 bases). The CDR3 is 15 residues long. V dropped 1 base and J dropped 0 bases, with 10 bases sitting between them. The germline gives CDR1 LGHDT, CDR2 YNNKEL (reference sequence). CDR3 sequence reads: CASSQVTMGSYEQYF. In DNA form, the CDR3 reads TGTGCCAGCAGCCAAGTGACTATGGGCTCCTACGAGCAGTACTTC.

The chain carries TRBV29-1 and TRBJ2-7; D is possibly TRBD1 (5 bases). Trimming took off 6 bases at V and 3 bases at J, with 12 bases between the two ends. Per the germline V gene, CDR1 is SQVTM and CDR2 is ANQGSEA. The CDR3 loop spans 12 amino acids. CDR3 sequence reads: CSVAQGIYEQYF. The CDR3 DNA is TGCAGCGTCGCCCAGGGTATCTACGAGCAGTACTTC.

The chain uses TRBV30 and TRBJ1-2, with 7 nucleotides matching TRBD1. With 5 bases clipped from V and 8 bases from J, the junction kept 11 bases outside the gene matches. The germline V gene encodes CDR1 GTSNPN and CDR2 SVGIG (reference sequence). This CDR3 is 13 amino acids long. CDR3 in amino acids: CAWADRNLLGYTF. DNA for the CDR3: TGTGCCTGGGCGGACAGGAACTTGTTAGGCTACACCTTC. Full variable domain (outside the CDR3, taken from reference TRBV30 and TRBJ1-2): SQTIHQWPATLVQPVGSPLSLECTVEGTSNPNLYWYRQAAGRGLQLLFYSVGIGQISSEVPQNLSASRPQDRQFILSSKKLLLSDSGFYLCAWADRNLLGYTFGSGTRLTVV.

This clone was observed a few times. DNA of the CDR3: TGTGCTAGTGGTTTGGTACTTGGGGGAGGGACTGAAGCTTTCTTT. This sequence encodes CASGLVLGGGTEAFF. The chain combines TRBV12-5 with TRBJ1-1; a weak D match, TRBD1 (5 bases). The CDR3 has 15 amino acids. V was clipped by 0 bases and J by 5 bases, with 13 bases between them. Germline CDR1 and CDR2: LGHNT and FRNRAP.

This sequence joins TRBV29-1 and TRBJ1-1; tentatively, D is TRBD1 (5 bases). This CDR3 has 13 residues. Germline V gene sequence: CDR1 SQVTM, CDR2 ANQGSEA. Trimming took 4 bases from V and 5 from J, leaving 14 bases between them. The CDR3 here is CSVGDSFLTEAFF. The CDR3 DNA follows: TGCAGCGTTGGGGACTCCTTCCTTACTGAAGCTTTCTTT.

The genes are TRBV29-1 and TRBJ1-2; unclear D gene. This CDR3 has 12 residues. The germline V gene has CDR1 SQVTM and CDR2 ANQGSEA. The V end lost 4 bases, the J end lost 6 bases, and 12 bases lay between the germline ends. The chain's CDR3 is CSVAGSIHGYTF. The CDR3 region has the DNA TGCAGCGTTGCGGGGAGTATTCATGGCTACACCTTC.

The V gene is TRBV11-2, the J gene TRBJ1-2; no clear D gene. This CDR3 contains 13 residues. Germline V gene lookup returns CDR1 SGHAT and CDR2 FQNNGV. Trimming pared 5 bases from V and 6 bases from J, leaving 13 bases between. CDR3 bases: TGTGCCAGCAGCGATTGGGCCCTTCATGGCTACACCTTC. This codes for CASSDWALHGYTF.

The chain joins TRBV6-5 to TRBJ2-7; 12 bases align to TRBD2. The trim removed 6 bases at V and 3 bases at J, leaving 6 bases unmatched. The CDR3 is made up of 15 amino acids. Germline-derived CDR1 and CDR2 are MNHEY and SVGAGI. DNA of the CDR3: TGTGCCAGCAGCGCCGGACTAGCGGGGATCTACGAGCAGTACTTC. This gives the protein CASSAGLAGIYEQYF.

The V gene is TRBV7-2, the J gene TRBJ1-1, with D unresolved. This CDR3 spans 14 amino acids. Trimming shortened V by 2 bases and J by 1 base, and 8 bases separated the two germline ends. The germline CDR1 and CDR2 sequences are SGHTA and FQGNSA. The CDR3 sequence is CASSLFNRNTEAFF. The CDR3 DNA follows: TGTGCCAGCAGCTTATTTAACAGGAACACTGAAGCTTTCTTT.

The chain couples TRBV5-1 to TRBJ1-2; D might be TRBD1 (5 bases). The CDR3 extends over 13 amino acids. The germline V gene encodes CDR1 SGHRS and CDR2 YFSETQ. Trimming pared 2 bases from V and 2 bases from J, leaving 7 bases between. DNA of the CDR3: TGCGCCAGCAGCTTCACAGGCAACTATGGCTACACCTTC. This translates into CASSFTGNYGYTF.

This chain joins TRBV2 and TRBJ2-2; D possibly corresponds to TRBD1 (5 bases). Germline V gene lookup returns CDR1 SNHLY and CDR2 FYNNEI. The V gene lost 5 bases and the J gene lost 0 bases, with 10 bases spanning the gap. CDR3 length: 15 residues. The CDR3 DNA sequence: TGTGCCAGCAGTTCGCGCAGGGCGAACACCGGGGAGCTGTTTTTT. Its translation: CASSSRRANTGELFF.

The V call is TRBV7-2, the J call TRBJ1-6; D remains ambiguous. The CDR3 is 15 residues long. With 6 bases removed from V and 9 bases from J, the gap between germline ends came to 18 bases. CDR1 is SGHTA, CDR2 FQGNSA, per germline. CDR3 region: CASSRNVLVASPLHF. For the CDR3, the DNA is TGTGCCAGCAGTCGTAACGTATTAGTTGCTTCACCCCTCCACTTT.

The chain employs TRBV3-1 (or the pseudogene TRBV3-2) and TRBJ1-5, with unresolved D. V lost 5 bases to trimming and J lost 0 bases, with 11 bases between them. The CDR3 is 15 residues long. CDR1 is LGHDT, CDR2 YNNKEL, per germline (reference sequence). CDR3 region: CASSANGYSNQPQHF. In nucleotides, the CDR3 is TGTGCCAGCAGCGCAAACGGGTATAGCAATCAGCCCCAGCATTTT.